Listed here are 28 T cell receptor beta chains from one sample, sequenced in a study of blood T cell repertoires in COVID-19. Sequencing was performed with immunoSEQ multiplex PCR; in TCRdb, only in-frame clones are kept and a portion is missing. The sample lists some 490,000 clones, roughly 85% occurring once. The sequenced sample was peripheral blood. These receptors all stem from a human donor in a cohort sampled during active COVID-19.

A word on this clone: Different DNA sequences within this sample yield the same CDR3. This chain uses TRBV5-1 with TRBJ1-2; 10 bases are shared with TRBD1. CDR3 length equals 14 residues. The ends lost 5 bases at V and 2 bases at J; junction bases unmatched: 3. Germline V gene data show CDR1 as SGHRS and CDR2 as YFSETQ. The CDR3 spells CASSPGQGNYGYTF. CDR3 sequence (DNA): TGCGCCAGCAGTCCGGGACAGGGGAACTATGGCTACACCTTC.

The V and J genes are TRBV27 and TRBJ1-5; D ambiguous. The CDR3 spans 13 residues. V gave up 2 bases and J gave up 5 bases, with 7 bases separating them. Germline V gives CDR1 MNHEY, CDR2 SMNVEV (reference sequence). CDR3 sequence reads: CASSLVSDQPQHF. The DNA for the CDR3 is TGTGCCAGCAGTTTAGTCTCGGATCAGCCCCAGCATTTT.

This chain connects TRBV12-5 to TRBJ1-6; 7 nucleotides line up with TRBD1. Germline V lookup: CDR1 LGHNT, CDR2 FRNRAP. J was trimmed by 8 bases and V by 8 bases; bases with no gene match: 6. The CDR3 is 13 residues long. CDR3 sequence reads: CASRTDRDSPLHF. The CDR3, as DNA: TGTGCTAGTCGTACAGACAGGGATTCACCCCTCCACTTT.

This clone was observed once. CDR3: CASSDGTGFLGANVLTF. CDR3 bases: TGTGCCAGCAGCGACGGGACAGGGTTCTTGGGGGCCAACGTCCTGACTTTC. The chain is built from TRBV7-3 and TRBJ2-6; the match to TRBD1 covers 9 bases. Germline lookup yields CDR1 SGHTA and CDR2 FQGTGA. V was clipped by 5 bases and J by 4 bases; unmatched bases: 9. The CDR3 sequence is 17 residues long.

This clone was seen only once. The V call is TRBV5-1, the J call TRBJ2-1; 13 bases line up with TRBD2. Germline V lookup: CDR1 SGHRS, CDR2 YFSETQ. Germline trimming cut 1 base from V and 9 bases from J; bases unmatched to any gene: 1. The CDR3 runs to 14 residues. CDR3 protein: CASSLTSGGVEQFF. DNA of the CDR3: TGCGCCAGCAGCTTGACTAGCGGGGGGGTTGAGCAGTTCTTC.

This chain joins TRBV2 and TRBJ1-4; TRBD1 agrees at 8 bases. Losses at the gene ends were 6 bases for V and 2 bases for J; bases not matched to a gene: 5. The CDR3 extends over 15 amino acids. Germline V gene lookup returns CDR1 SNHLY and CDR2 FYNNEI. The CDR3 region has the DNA TGTGCCAGCAGAGGACAGGGTTTGACTAATGAAAAACTGTTTTTT. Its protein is CASRGQGLTNEKLFF.

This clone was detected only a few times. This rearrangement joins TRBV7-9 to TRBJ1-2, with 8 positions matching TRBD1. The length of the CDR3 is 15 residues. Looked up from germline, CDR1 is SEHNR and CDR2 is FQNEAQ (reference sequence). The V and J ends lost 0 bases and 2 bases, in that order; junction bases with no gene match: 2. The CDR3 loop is CASSLAHRGNYGYTF. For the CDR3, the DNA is TGTGCCAGCAGCTTAGCCCACAGGGGGAACTATGGCTACACCTTC.

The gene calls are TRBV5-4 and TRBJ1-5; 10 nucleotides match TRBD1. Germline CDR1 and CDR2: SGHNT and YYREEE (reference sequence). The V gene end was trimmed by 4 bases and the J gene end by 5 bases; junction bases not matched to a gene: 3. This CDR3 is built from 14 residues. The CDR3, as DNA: TGTGCCAGCAGCCCTGGACAGGGGGATCAGCCCCAGCATTTT. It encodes CASSPGQGDQPQHF.

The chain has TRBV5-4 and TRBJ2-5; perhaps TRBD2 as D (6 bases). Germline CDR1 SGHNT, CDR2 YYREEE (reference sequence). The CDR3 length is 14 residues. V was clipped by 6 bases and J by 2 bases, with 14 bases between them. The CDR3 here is CASTRPGVQETQYF. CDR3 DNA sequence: TGTGCCAGCACTCGTCCGGGGGTTCAAGAGACCCAGTACTTC.

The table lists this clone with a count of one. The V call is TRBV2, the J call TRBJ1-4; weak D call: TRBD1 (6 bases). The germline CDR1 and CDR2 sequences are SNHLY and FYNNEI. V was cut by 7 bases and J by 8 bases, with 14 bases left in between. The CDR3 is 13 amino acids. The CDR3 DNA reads TGTGCCAGCATTTCGGGACAAAGGGAAAAACTGTTTTTT. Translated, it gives CASISGQREKLFF.

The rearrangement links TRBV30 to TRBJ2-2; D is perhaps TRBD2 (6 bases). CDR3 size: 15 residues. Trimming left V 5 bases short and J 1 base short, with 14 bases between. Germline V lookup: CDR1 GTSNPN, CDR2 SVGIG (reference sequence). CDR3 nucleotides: TGTGCCTGGGTACGTGCGGGACTGAACACCGGGGAGCTGTTTTTT. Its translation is CAWVRAGLNTGELFF.

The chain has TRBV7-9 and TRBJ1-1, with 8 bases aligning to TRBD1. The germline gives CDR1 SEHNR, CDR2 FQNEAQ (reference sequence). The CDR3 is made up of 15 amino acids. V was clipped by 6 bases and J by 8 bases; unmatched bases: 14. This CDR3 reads CASRRGTGVTGEAFF. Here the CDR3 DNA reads TGTGCCAGCAGACGCGGGACAGGCGTCACTGGAGAAGCTTTCTTT. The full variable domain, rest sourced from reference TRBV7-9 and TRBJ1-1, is DTGVSQNPRHKITKRGQNVTFRCDPISEHNRLYWYRQTLGQGPEFLTYFQNEAQLEKSRLLSDRFSAERPKGSFSTLEIQRTEQGDSAMYLCASRRGTGVTGEAFFGQGTRLTVV.

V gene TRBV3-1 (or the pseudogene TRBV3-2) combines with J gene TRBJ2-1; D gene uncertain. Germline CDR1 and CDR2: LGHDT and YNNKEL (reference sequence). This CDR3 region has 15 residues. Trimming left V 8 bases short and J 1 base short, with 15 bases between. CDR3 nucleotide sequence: TGTGCCAGCCAAGGTGGCGGCTTTTCCTACAATGAGCAGTTCTTC. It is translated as CASQGGGFSYNEQFF.

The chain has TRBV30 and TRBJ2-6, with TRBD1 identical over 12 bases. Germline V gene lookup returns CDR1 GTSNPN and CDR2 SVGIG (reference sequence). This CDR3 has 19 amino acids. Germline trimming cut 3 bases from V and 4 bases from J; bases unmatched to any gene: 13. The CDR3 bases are TGTGCCTGGAGAAGTCGCTTGGGACAGGGGGCTTCCGGGGCCAACGTCCTGACTTTC. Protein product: CAWRSRLGQGASGANVLTF.

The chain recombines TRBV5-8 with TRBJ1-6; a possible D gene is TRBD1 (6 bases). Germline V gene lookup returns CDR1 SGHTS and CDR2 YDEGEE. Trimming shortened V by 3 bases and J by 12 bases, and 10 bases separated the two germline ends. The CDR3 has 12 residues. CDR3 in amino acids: CASSWGTRPLHF. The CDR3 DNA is TGTGCCAGCAGCTGGGGGACACGACCCCTCCACTTT.

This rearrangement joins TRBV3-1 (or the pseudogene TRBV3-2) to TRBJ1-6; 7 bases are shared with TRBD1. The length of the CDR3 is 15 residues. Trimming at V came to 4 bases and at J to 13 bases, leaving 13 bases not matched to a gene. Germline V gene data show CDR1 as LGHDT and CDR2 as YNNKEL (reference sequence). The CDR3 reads CASSPPGQSPGPLHF. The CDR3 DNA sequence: TGTGCCAGCAGCCCTCCGGGACAGTCCCCTGGGCCCCTCCACTTT.

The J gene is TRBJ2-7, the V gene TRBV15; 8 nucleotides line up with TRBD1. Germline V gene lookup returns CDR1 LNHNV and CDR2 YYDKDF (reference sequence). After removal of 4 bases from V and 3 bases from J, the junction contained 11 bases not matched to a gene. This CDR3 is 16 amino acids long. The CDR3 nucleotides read TGTGCCACCAGCATAGGGGTCGGGACAGGAGACTACGAGCAGTACTTC. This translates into CATSIGVGTGDYEQYF.

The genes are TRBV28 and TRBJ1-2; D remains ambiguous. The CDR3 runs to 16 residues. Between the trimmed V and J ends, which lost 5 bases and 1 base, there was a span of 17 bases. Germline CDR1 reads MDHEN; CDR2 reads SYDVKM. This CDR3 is CASSAPRPEINYGYTF. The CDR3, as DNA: TGTGCCAGCAGTGCACCCCGACCGGAGATTAACTATGGCTACACCTTC.

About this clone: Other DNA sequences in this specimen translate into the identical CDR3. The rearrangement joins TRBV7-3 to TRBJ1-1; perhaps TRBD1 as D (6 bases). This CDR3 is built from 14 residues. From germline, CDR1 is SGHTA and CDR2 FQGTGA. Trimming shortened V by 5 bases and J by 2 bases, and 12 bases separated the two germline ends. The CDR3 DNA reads TGTGCCAGCAGCCAAGGACAGAGTAACACTGAAGCTTTCTTT. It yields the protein CASSQGQSNTEAFF.

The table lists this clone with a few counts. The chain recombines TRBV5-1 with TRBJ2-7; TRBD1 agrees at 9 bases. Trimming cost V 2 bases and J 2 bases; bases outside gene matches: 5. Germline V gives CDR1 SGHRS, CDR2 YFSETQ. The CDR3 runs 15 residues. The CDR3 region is CASSFTGGATYEQYF. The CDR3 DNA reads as TGCGCCAGCAGCTTCACAGGGGGCGCCACCTACGAGCAGTACTTC.

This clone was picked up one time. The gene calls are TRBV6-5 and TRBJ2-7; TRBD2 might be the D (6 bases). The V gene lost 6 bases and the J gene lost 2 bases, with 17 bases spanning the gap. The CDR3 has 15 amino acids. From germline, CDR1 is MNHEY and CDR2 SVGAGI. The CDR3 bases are TGTGCCAGCAGCCTCTCAGCGGGCCCGACCTACGAGCAGTACTTC. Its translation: CASSLSAGPTYEQYF.

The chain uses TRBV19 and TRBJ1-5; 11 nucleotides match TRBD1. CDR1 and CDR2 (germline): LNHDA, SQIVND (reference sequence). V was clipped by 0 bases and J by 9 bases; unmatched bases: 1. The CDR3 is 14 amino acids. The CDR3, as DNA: TGTGCCAGTAGTATAGAGGGACAGGGGGTGCCCCAGCATTTT. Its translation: CASSIEGQGVPQHF.

CDR3 loop: CASTRVTDTQYF. CDR3 coding DNA: TGTGCCTCAACCCGCGTCACAGATACGCAGTATTTT. The chain links TRBV30 to TRBJ2-3; D gene ambiguous. Trimming cost V 7 bases and J 2 bases, with 10 bases left between them. Germline CDR1 and CDR2: GTSNPN and SVGIG (reference sequence). The CDR3 sequence is 12 residues long.

The CDR3 reads CSVGTGEQAFF. CDR3 nucleotide sequence: TGCAGCGTCGGGACAGGGGAGCAAGCTTTCTTT. The J gene is TRBJ1-1, the V gene TRBV29-1, with TRBD1 matching 10 bases. The CDR3 length is 11 residues. V was pared by 6 bases and J by 9 bases, with 4 bases of the junction left unmatched. Per germline, CDR1 SQVTM and CDR2 ANQGSEA.

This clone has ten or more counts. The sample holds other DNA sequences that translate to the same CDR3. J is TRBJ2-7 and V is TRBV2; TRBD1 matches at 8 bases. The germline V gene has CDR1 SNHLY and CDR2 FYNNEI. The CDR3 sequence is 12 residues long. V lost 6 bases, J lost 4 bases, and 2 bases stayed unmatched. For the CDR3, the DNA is TGTGCCAGCAGGACAGGGGTATACGAGCAGTACTTC. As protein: CASRTGVYEQYF.

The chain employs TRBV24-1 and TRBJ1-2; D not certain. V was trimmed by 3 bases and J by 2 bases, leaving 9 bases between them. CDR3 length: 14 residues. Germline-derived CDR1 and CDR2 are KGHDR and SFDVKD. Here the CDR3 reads CATSDPGSNYGYTF. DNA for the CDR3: TGTGCCACCAGTGATCCGGGGTCCAACTATGGCTACACCTTC.

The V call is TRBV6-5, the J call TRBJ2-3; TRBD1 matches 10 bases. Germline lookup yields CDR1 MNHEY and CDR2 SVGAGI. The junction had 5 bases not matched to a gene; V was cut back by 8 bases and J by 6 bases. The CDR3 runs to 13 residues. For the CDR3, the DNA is TGTGCCAGCGTCGACAGGGGGCAGGATACGCAGTATTTT. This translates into CASVDRGQDTQYF.

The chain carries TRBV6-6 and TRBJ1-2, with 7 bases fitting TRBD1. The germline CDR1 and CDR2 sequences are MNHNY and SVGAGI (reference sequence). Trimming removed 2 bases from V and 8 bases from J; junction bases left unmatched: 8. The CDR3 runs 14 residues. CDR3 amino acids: CASSYGGGMRGYTF. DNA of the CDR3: TGTGCCAGCAGTTACGGAGGGGGCATGAGAGGCTACACCTTC.